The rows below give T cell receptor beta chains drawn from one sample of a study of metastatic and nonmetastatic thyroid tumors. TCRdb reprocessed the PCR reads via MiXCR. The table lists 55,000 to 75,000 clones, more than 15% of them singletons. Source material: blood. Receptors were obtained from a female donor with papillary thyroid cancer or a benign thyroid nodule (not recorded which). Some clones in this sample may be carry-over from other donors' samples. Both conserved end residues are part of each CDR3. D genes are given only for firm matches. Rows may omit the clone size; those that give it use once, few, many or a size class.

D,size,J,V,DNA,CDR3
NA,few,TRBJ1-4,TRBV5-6,TGTGCCAGCAGCTCGGTGCATGCAACTAATGAAAAACTGTTTTTT,CASSSVHATNEKLFF
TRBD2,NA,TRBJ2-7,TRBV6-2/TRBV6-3,TGTGCCAGCAGTTACCCGGGGGGACTTGCCTACGAGCAGTACTTC,CASSYPGGLAYEQYF
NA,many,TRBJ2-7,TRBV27,TGTGCCAGCAGTTTTTCCCGAGGAAGCGGATACTACGAGCAGTACTTC,CASSFSRGSGYYEQYF
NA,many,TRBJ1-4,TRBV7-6,TGTGCCAGCAGCTTGTCAGACTTGGGAAAACTGTTTTTT,CASSLSDLGKLFF
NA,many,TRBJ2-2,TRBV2,TGTGCCAGCACCGGGGGGGTTCAGGGGGCGAACACCGGGGAGCTGTTTTTT,CASTGGVQGANTGELFF
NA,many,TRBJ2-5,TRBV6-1,TGTGCCAGCAGGCAAGCCGGAGAGACCCAGTACTTC,CASRQAGETQYF
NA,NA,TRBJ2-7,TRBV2,TGTGCCAGCAGAGCACCGGACACGGAGCAGTACTTC,CASRAPDTEQYF
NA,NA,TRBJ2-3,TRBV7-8,TGTGCCAGCAGCCAAGAACAGGTTACGCAGTATTTT,CASSQEQVTQYF
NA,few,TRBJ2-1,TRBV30,TGTGGAGCGGGTGCCTACAATGAGCAGTTCTTC,CGAGAYNEQFF
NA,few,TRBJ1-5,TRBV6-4,TGTGCCAGCAGTTCGGACTCGAATCAGCCCCAGCATTTT,CASSSDSNQPQHF
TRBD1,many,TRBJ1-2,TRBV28,TGTGCCAGCAGTTTTTTTGGGACAGGGTACTATGGCTACACCTTC,CASSFFGTGYYGYTF
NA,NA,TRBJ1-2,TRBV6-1,TGTGCCAGCAAAAAGGGGGGAGGGGTTGTTGGCTACACCTTC,CASKKGGGVVGYTF
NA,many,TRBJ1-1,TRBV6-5,TGTGCCAGCAGTTACCAAGCTGGACAGACGGAAGCTTTCTTT,CASSYQAGQTEAFF
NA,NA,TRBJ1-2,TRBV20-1,TGCAGTGCTAGTATCCCGACAGGATATGGCTACACCTTC,CSASIPTGYGYTF
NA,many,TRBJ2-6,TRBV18,TGTGCCAGCTCAGGTGTTAGGGCTGGGGCCAACGTCCTGACTTTC,CASSGVRAGANVLTF